The T cell receptor (beta chain) described here comes from a study of identifying expanded T cells in peripheral blood. Study-wide results and limits: Over approximately two and four weeks, about 17 and 20 clones changed, versus approximately 1.1 between replicates. Approximately two-week clone count variance significantly increased as total template count grew.

Notes on this clone: Its antigen is undetermined.

Collection occurred without any documented infections or immune events in donors. The ends lost 4 bases at V and 9 bases at J; junction bases unmatched: 5. Germline CDR1 and CDR2: SGDLS and YYNGEE. The CDR3 is made up of 14 amino acids. Using immunoSEQ multiplex PCR, the repertoire was profiled, and TCRdb retains in-frame clones only, with some absent. The sample yields about 91,000 clones, more than 70% seen once. The sequence derives from a person between 18 and 69 years old in good health. Sample: blood. The V and J genes are TRBV9 and TRBJ2-1; 12 bases map to TRBD2. The chain's CDR3 is CASSNGLAGSEQFF. CDR3 nucleotides: TGTGCCAGCAGCAACGGACTAGCGGGATCTGAGCAGTTCTTC.